These 21 T cell receptor beta chains share one sample of origin, sequenced in a study of cytomegalovirus exposure and HLA in healthy donors. 13 Jbeta primers and 60 Vbeta primers were used for the PCR. Sequencing used immunoSEQ multiplex PCR; TCRdb keeps in-frame clones, though not all of them. The table records some 180,000 clones, around 80% of them present only once. Sequenced: PBMCs. The receptors originated from a man aged 40-49 years in good health and CMV-seronegative.

The chain couples TRBV9 to TRBJ2-3, with D possibly matching TRBD2 (5 bases). The CDR3 sequence is 15 residues long. CDR1 and CDR2 (germline): SGDLS, YYNGEE. V lost 3 bases to trimming and J lost 10 bases, with 21 bases between them. The CDR3: CASSGGLRGSGAQYF. DNA for the CDR3: TGTGCCAGCAGCGGCGGGCTAAGAGGGTCCGGGGCGCAGTATTTT.

This sequence joins TRBV29-1 and TRBJ2-1; 9 bases are a match to TRBD1. This CDR3 contains 10 residues. CDR1 and CDR2 from the germline V gene are SQVTM and ANQGSEA. The junction had 5 bases not matched to a gene; V was cut back by 7 bases and J by 13 bases. This CDR3 is CSGGDRDQFF. CDR3 bases: TGCAGCGGCGGGGACAGGGATCAGTTCTTC.

This clone was counted a few times. The chain couples TRBV19 to TRBJ1-2; D gene unclear. Germline V gene sequence: CDR1 LNHDA, CDR2 SQIVND (reference sequence). V dropped 8 bases and J dropped 7 bases, with 11 bases sitting between them. The CDR3 is 11 amino acids. The DNA of the CDR3 is TGTGCCAGTGGAGAGACGGTTGGCTACACCTTC. This encodes CASGETVGYTF. The entire variable domain, with the rest obtained from reference TRBV19 and TRBJ1-2, is as follows: DGGITQSPKYLFRKEGQNVTLSCEQNLNHDAMYWYRQDPGQGLRLIYYSQIVNDFQKGDIAEGYSVSREKKESFPLTVTSAQKNPTAFYLCASGETVGYTFGSGTRLTVV.

This clone was detected only once. The V call is TRBV5-1, the J call TRBJ2-7, with TRBD1 matching 9 bases. The CDR3 covers 14 residues. Trimming at V came to 4 bases and at J to 7 bases, leaving 9 bases not matched to a gene. Germline lookup yields CDR1 SGHRS and CDR2 YFSETQ. Written as DNA, the CDR3 is TGCGCCAGCAGCCTGGACAGGGGAACGGGAGAGCAGTACTTC. Amino acids: CASSLDRGTGEQYF. Together with reference TRBV5-1 and TRBJ2-7, the CDR3 gives the full variable domain: KAGVTQTPRYLIKTRGQQVTLSCSPISGHRSVSWYQQTPGQGLQFLFEYFSETQRNKGNFPGRFSGRQFSNSRSEMNVSTLELGDSALYLCASSLDRGTGEQYFGPGTRLTVT.

The chain uses TRBV4-2 and TRBJ2-1, with 14 bases matching TRBD2. V gave up 6 bases and J gave up 16 bases; unmatched junction bases: 5. Germline loops: CDR1 LGHNA, CDR2 YNFKEQ. The CDR3 runs 12 residues. This chain's CDR3 is CASRRTSGRPFF. The CDR3 coding sequence is TGTGCCAGCAGGCGGACTAGCGGGAGGCCATTCTTC.

The chain links TRBV4-2 to TRBJ2-7; D may be TRBD2 (6 bases). This CDR3 is built from 14 residues. Germline V lookup: CDR1 LGHNA, CDR2 YNFKEQ. The ends were cut back, 1 base at V and 5 bases at J, with 12 bases in the middle. As DNA, the CDR3 is TGTGCCAGCAGCCAAGCGGGAGAATCGGACGAGCAGTACTTC. Its protein is CASSQAGESDEQYF.

CDR3 in DNA: TGCGCCAGCAGCTCGGGACTAGCGGGAGAGCAGCAGTATTTT. The encoded protein is CASSSGLAGEQQYF. The chain uses TRBV5-1 and TRBJ2-3, with TRBD2 identical over 14 bases. Germline V gene sequence: CDR1 SGHRS, CDR2 YFSETQ. Trimming removed 3 bases from V and 11 bases from J; junction bases left unmatched: 5. The CDR3 totals 14 residues.

This chain joins TRBV19 and TRBJ2-2; TRBD1 might be the D (6 bases). This CDR3 has 15 amino acids. V was clipped by 9 bases and J by 1 base, with 15 bases between them. In germline, CDR1 is LNHDA, CDR2 SQIVND (reference sequence). CDR3 in amino acids: CASTGRGMNTGELFF. The CDR3 DNA reads as TGTGCCAGCACCGGAAGGGGGATGAACACCGGGGAGCTGTTTTTT.

V gene TRBV7-9 combines with J gene TRBJ1-4, with 7 bases aligning to TRBD1. CDR1 SEHNR and CDR2 FQNEAQ come from the germline V gene (reference sequence). The junction had 5 bases not matched to a gene; V was cut back by 1 base and J by 6 bases. This CDR3 contains 15 residues. The CDR3 DNA sequence: TGTGCCAGCAGCTTAGGACAGGGTGGGGATGAAAAACTGTTTTTT. Its translation: CASSLGQGGDEKLFF.

V usage is TRBV30 and J usage is TRBJ2-7, with D maybe TRBD1 (5 bases). Between the trimmed V and J ends, which lost 1 base and 1 base, there was a span of 5 bases. Germline-derived CDR1 and CDR2 are GTSNPN and SVGIG (reference sequence). The CDR3 extends over 12 amino acids. The CDR3 coding sequence is TGTGCCTGGAGTGACAGGTCCTACGAGCAGTACTTC. Translating gives CAWSDRSYEQYF.

The chain uses TRBV11-3 and TRBJ2-3, with 7 bases matching TRBD1. V was clipped by 2 bases and J by 2 bases; unmatched bases: 4. Per germline, CDR1 SGHNT and CDR2 YENEEA. This CDR3 spans 15 amino acids. The CDR3 DNA is TGTGCCAGCAGCTTACGGGACAGTCCCACAGATACGCAGTATTTT. It encodes CASSLRDSPTDTQYF.

The V and J genes are TRBV5-1 and TRBJ2-3, with D perhaps matching TRBD1 (6 bases). V shed 9 bases and J shed 3 bases, with 17 bases lying between them. Germline loops: CDR1 SGHRS, CDR2 YFSETQ. This CDR3 has 14 amino acids. As DNA, the CDR3 is TGCGCCACCAGAAGGCAGGGGAGTACAGATACGCAGTATTTT. Protein sequence: CATRRQGSTDTQYF.

The J gene is TRBJ2-5, the V gene TRBV11-2; TRBD1 matches 11 bases. V lost 5 bases and J lost 4; bases outside the gene matches: 3. Germline-derived CDR1 and CDR2 are SGHAT and FQNNGV. The CDR3 extends over 14 amino acids. CDR3 in DNA: TGTGCCAGCAGCCGGGACAGGGGGTTAGAGACCCAGTACTTC. Its translation: CASSRDRGLETQYF.

CDR3 in amino acids: CASSLGTSSPSQFF. CDR3 coding DNA: TGTGCCAGCAGCTTAGGGACTAGCTCCCCTTCACAGTTCTTC. The genes are TRBV7-3 and TRBJ2-1; 9 bases line up with TRBD2. The CDR3 sequence is 14 residues long. After removal of 2 bases from V and 13 bases from J, the junction contained 9 bases not matched to a gene. CDR1 SGHTA and CDR2 FQGTGA come from the germline V gene.

This clone was counted only a few times. The rearrangement links TRBV29-1 to TRBJ2-7, with D possibly TRBD2 on 6 matching bases. The germline V and J ends were trimmed by 4 bases and 0 bases, with 19 bases remaining between them. The length of the CDR3 is 16 residues. CDR1 and CDR2 from the germline V gene are SQVTM and ANQGSEA. CDR3 sequence: CSVVIPGEAFSYEQYF. CDR3 nucleotides: TGCAGCGTTGTGATTCCGGGAGAGGCATTCTCCTACGAGCAGTACTTC.

Written as DNA, the CDR3 is TGTGCCAGCAGTTTGGCTCAACAGGGGGTCAGCAATCAGCCCCAGCATTTT. It yields the protein CASSLAQQGVSNQPQHF. V and J are TRBV28 and TRBJ1-5; 8 bases fit TRBD1. Germline V gene data show CDR1 as MDHEN and CDR2 as SYDVKM. The CDR3 is 17 amino acids. The J segment lost 1 base and the V segment lost 3 bases, leaving 8 bases of the junction unmatched.

This clone showed up just a few times. The genes are TRBV7-2 and TRBJ2-3; tentative D call: TRBD2 (6 bases). Per germline, CDR1 SGHTA and CDR2 FQGNSA. The CDR3 runs 11 residues. Trimming removed 6 bases from V and 5 bases from J, with 6 bases in between. CDR3 loop: CASRGGDTQYF. Here the CDR3 DNA reads TGTGCCAGCAGGGGGGGAGATACGCAGTATTTT.

The chain carries TRBV2 and TRBJ1-5; D is unclear. The germline V and J ends were trimmed by 4 bases and 0 bases, with 10 bases remaining between them. This CDR3 has 15 residues. The germline V gene has CDR1 SNHLY and CDR2 FYNNEI. Here the CDR3 reads CASSAGSYSNQPQHF. The CDR3 DNA reads TGTGCCAGCAGTGCGGGAAGTTATAGCAATCAGCCCCAGCATTTT.

The chain recombines TRBV30 with TRBJ1-2, with TRBD1 as a possible D gene (5 bases). CDR3 length equals 14 residues. V shed 5 bases and J shed 5 bases, with 18 bases lying between them. Germline CDR1 reads GTSNPN; CDR2 reads SVGIG (reference sequence). The CDR3 loop is CAWAPGLPGYGYTF. The DNA for the CDR3 is TGTGCCTGGGCCCCGGGACTACCAGGATATGGCTACACCTTC.

Notes on this clone: At the DNA level, this CDR3 is encoded by other sequences in the same sample as well. V gene TRBV5-1 combines with J gene TRBJ2-2, with 9 bases matching TRBD1. In germline, CDR1 is SGHRS, CDR2 YFSETQ. Trimming took 4 bases from V and 4 from J; bases not matched to a gene: 2. The CDR3 is 14 residues long. Here the CDR3 DNA reads TGCGCCAGCAGCCTGGACAGGGGCACCGGGGAGCTGTTTTTT. This codes for CASSLDRGTGELFF.

Only a few counts were recorded for this clone. CDR3 region: CASSQDGLADIQYF. The DNA for the CDR3 is TGCGCCAGCAGCCAAGATGGACTAGCAGACATTCAGTACTTC. The chain is built from TRBV4-3 and TRBJ2-4; the match to TRBD2 covers 8 bases. The length of the CDR3 is 14 residues. The V segment lost 0 bases and the J segment 8 bases; nucleotides outside the gene matches: 3. CDR1 and CDR2 (germline): LGHNA, YSLEER.